This TCR beta chain is from a study of blood T cells in healthy people across ages. With a J-beta primer mix and a sample-barcoded 5' primer, a second PCR ran 7 to 11 cycles. TCRdb redid the calling of the 5' RACE reads with MiXCR, one entry per CDR3 protein. Of around 710,000 distinct CDR3 sequences in the sample, around 46% were seen once. This clonotype has only a few counts. What was sequenced was blood. The sequence derives from a woman in her sixties or seventies in good health.

CDR3 protein: CASSGLAGGKETQYF. The CDR3 region has the DNA TGTGCCAGCAGTGGGCTAGCGGGGGGAAAAGAGACCCAGTACTTC. This rearrangement joins TRBV6-1 to TRBJ2-5; TRBD2 matches 11 bases. Trimming cost V 4 bases and J 3 bases; bases outside gene matches: 4. From germline, CDR1 is MNHNS and CDR2 SASEGT. This CDR3 has 15 amino acids.